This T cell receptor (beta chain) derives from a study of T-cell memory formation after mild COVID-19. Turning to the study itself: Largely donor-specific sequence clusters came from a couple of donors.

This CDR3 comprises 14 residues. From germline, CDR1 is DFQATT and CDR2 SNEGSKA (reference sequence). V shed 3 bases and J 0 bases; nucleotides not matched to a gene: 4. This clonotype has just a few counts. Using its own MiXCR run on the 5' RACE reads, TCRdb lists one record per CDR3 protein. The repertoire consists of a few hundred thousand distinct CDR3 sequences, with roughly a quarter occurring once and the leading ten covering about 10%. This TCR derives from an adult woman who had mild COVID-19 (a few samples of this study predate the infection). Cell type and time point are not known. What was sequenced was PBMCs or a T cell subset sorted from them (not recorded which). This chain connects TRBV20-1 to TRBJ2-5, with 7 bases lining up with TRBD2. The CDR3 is CSASLGGYQETQYF. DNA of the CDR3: TGCAGTGCTAGTCTCGGGGGGTACCAAGAGACCCAGTACTTC.